This T cell receptor beta chain derives from a study of vaccination and CD4 T cells after COVID-19. For the study at large: Drawing of post-COVID samples took place a median 101 days after diagnosis (range 35 to 161).

Sequenced with the Oncomine TCR Beta short-read assay was DNA taken from cultured CD4+ T cells. Via MiXCR, TCRdb re-called the PCR reads, giving one row per CDR3 protein. The sample holds 7,000 to 9,500 distinct CDR3 sequences, over 30% seen once. About this clonotype: Antigen: not known.

Treatment here: approximately nine-day PBMC culture with coronavirus spike peptide pools or control peptides (ViraFEST assay). Pre-COVID-19 pandemic sampling (2011-2018) yielded the unexposed donor's CD4+ T cells. Antigen-specific T cells were expanded with peptide pools by ViraFEST, and TCRs were then sequenced. The authors cultured 2 million or so PBMCs per well with around 10 IU/ml IL-2 and 8 to 10 ug/ml peptide pools. The specimen was CD4+ T cells from blood, cultured in vitro. This TCR came from a human donor in good health.

In nucleotides, the CDR3 is TGCAGTGCTAGGGGGAACACTGAAGCTTTCTTT. Translating it yields CSARGNTEAFF. This chain connects TRBV20-1 to TRBJ1-1; D not certain. The CDR3 contains 11 residues. Germline V gives CDR1 DFQATT, CDR2 SNEGSKA (reference sequence). With 3 bases removed from V and 1 base from J, the gap between germline ends came to 3 bases.